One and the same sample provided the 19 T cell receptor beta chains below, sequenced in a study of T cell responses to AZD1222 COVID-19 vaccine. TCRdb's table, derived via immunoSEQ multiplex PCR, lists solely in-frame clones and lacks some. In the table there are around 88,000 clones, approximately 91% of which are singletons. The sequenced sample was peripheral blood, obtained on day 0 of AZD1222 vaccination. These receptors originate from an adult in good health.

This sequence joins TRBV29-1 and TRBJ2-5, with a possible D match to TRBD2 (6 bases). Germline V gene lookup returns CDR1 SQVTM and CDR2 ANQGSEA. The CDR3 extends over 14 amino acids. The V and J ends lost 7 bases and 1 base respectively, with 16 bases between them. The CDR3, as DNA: TGCAGCGCCCGACGGGGTAGCGGCCAAGAGACCCAGTACTTC. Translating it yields CSARRGSGQETQYF.

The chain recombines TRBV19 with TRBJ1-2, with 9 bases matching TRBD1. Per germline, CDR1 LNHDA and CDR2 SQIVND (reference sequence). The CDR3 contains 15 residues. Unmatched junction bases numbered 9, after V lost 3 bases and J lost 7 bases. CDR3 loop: CASSMRRDREFGYTF. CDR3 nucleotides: TGTGCCAGTAGTATGAGGAGGGACAGGGAGTTTGGCTACACCTTC.

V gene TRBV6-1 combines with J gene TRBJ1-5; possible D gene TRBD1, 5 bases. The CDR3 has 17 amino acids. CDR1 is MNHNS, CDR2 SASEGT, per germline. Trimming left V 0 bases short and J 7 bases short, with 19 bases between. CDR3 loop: CASSEALGGAPGQPQHF. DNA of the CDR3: TGTGCCAGCAGTGAAGCGCTTGGGGGAGCCCCGGGCCAGCCCCAGCATTTT.

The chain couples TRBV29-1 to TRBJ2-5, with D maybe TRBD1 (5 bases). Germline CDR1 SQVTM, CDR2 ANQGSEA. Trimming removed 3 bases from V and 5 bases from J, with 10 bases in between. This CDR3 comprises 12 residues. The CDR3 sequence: CSVEDTGETQYF. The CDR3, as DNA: TGCAGCGTTGAGGACACCGGCGAGACCCAGTACTTC.

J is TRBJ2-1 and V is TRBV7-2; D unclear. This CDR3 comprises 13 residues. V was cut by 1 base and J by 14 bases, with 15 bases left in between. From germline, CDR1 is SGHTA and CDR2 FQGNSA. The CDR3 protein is CASSLVANRPKFF. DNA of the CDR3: TGTGCCAGCAGCTTAGTGGCCAACAGACCTAAGTTCTTC.

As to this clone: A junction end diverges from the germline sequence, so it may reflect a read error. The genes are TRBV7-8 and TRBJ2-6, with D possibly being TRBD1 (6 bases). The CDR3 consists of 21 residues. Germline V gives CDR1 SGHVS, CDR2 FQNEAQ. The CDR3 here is CASSLSRTVGASKSEANVLTF. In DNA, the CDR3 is TGTGCCAGCAGCTTATCCCGCACAGTGGGGGCCTCAAAATCTGAGGCCAACGTCCTGACTTTC.

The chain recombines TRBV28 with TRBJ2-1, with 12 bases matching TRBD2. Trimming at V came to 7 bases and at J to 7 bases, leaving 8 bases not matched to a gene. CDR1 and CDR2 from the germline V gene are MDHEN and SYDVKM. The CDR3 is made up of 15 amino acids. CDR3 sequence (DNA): TGTGCCAGCACCCGACTAGCGGGAGTAGAAAATGAGCAGTTCTTC. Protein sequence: CASTRLAGVENEQFF.

In DNA, the CDR3 is TGTGCCAGCAAGGGCGGGAAAGTTCTTAACGAGCAGTACTTC. This sequence encodes CASKGGKVLNEQYF. The rearrangement uses TRBV28 and TRBJ2-7, with D perhaps matching TRBD2 (6 bases). CDR3 length: 14 amino acids. The V gene's germline CDR1 is MDHEN and CDR2 SYDVKM. The V end lost 7 bases, the J end lost 5 bases, and 18 bases lay between the germline ends.

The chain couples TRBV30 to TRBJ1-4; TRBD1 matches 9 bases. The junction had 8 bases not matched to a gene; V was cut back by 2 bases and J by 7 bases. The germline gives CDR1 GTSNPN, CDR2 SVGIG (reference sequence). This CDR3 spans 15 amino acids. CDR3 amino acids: CAWSKGQGFVEKLFF. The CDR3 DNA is TGTGCCTGGAGTAAAGGACAGGGGTTCGTTGAAAAACTGTTTTTT.

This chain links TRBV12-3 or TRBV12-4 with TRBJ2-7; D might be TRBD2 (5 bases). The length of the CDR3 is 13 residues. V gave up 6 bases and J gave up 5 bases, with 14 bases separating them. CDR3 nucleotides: TGTGCCAGCAGCACTATGGAGGCAAACGAGCAGTACTTC. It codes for CASSTMEANEQYF.

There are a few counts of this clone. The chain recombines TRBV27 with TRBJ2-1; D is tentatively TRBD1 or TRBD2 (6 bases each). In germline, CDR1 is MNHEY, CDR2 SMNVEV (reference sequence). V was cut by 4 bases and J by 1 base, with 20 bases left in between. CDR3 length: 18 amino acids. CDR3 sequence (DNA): TGTGCCAGCAGTTCCCCCCGAGGGGGTAGCGGTTCCTACAATGAGCAGTTCTTC. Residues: CASSSPRGGSGSYNEQFF.

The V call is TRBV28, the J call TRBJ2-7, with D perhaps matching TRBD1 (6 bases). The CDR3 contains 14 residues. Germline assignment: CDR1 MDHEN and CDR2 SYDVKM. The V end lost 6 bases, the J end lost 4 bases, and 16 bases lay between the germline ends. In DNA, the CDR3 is TGTGCCAGCAGCTTTCGACAGGAGACTTACGAGCAGTACTTC. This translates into CASSFRQETYEQYF.

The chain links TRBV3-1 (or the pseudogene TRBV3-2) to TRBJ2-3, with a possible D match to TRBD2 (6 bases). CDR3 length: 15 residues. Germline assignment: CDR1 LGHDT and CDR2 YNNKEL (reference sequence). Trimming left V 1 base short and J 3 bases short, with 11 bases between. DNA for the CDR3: TGTGCCAGCAGCCAAGTCGGGAGCGGGACAGATACGCAGTATTTT. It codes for CASSQVGSGTDTQYF.

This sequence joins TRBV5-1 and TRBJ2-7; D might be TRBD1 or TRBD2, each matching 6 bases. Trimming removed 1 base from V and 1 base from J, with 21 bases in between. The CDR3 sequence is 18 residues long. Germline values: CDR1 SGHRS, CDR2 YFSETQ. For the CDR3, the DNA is TGCGCCAGCAGCTTGTGGGGGGTCAGGGGAGCCAGTTCCTACGAGCAGTACTTC. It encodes CASSLWGVRGASSYEQYF.

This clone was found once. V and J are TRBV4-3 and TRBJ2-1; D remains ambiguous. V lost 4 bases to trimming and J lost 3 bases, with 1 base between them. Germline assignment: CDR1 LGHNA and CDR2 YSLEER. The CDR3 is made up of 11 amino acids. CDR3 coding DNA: TGCGCCAGCAGCCTCTACAATGAGCAGTTCTTC. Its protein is CASSLYNEQFF.

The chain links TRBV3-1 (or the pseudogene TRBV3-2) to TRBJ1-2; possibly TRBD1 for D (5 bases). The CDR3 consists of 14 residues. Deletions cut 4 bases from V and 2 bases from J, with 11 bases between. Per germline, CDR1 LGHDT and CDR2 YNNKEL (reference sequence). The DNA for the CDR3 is TGTGCCAGCAGCCCTCAGGGAGAAAACTATGGCTACACCTTC. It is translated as CASSPQGENYGYTF.

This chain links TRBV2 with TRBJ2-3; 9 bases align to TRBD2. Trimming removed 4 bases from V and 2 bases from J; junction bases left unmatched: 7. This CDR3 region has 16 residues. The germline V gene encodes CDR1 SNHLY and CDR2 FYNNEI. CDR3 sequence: CASSGTSGRHTDTQYF. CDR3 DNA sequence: TGTGCCAGCAGTGGCACTAGCGGGCGTCACACAGATACGCAGTATTTT.

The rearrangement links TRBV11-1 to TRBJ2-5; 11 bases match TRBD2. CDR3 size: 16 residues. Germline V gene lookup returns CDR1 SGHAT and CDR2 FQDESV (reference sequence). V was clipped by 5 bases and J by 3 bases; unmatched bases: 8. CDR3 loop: CASSPLGLAVKETQYF. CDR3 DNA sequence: TGTGCCAGCAGCCCCTTGGGACTAGCGGTAAAAGAGACCCAGTACTTC.

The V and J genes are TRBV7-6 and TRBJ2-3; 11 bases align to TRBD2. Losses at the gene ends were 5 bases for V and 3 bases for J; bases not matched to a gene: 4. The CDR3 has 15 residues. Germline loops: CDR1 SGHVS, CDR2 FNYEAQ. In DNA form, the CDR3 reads TGTGCCAGCAGCAGAACTAGCGGGAGTACAGATACGCAGTATTTT. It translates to CASSRTSGSTDTQYF. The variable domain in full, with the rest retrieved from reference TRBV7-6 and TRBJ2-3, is GAGVSQSPRYKVTKRGQDVALRCDPISGHVSLYWYRQALGQGPEFLTYFNYEAQQDKSGLPNDRFSAERPEGSISTLTIQRTEQRDSAMYRCASSRTSGSTDTQYFGPGTRLTVL.